The sequence of this T cell receptor beta chain was determined in a study of blood T cell repertoires in COVID-19. Study-level background: The study drew acute and convalescent COVID-19 samples from the United States, Italy and Spain. The cDNA or gDNA used as material had been derived from T cells, B-cell-depleted T cells, or PBMCs.

In the authors' workflow: Quantification of nucleated cells was approximated via reference gene primer amplification. Profiling relied on immunoSEQ multiplex PCR, and the TCRdb table lists in-frame clones only, not all of them. From that table come the V and J calls and clone size; the DNA was used to work out D and trimming. The sample carries 150,000 to 200,000 clones, almost 80% recorded once. The sequenced material came from peripheral blood. The TCR was taken from a man aged 60 to 69 with active or convalescent COVID-19.

This CDR3 is CASSLDRRTGATGANVLTF. In DNA, the CDR3 is TGTGCCAGCAGCTTAGATCGGAGGACAGGGGCAACAGGGGCCAACGTCCTGACTTTC. The gene calls are TRBV11-2 and TRBJ2-6, with TRBD1 matching over 9 bases. Germline CDR1 reads SGHAT; CDR2 reads FQNNGV. The CDR3 runs 19 residues. V lost 0 bases to trimming and J lost 4 bases; unmatched junction nucleotides: 10. Variable domain in full (rest from reference TRBV11-2 and TRBJ2-6): EAGVAQSPRYKIIEKRQSVAFWCNPISGHATLYWYQQILGQGPKLLIQFQNNGVVDDSQLPKDRFSAERLKGVDSTLKIQPAKLEDSAVYLCASSLDRRTGATGANVLTFGAGSRLTVL.